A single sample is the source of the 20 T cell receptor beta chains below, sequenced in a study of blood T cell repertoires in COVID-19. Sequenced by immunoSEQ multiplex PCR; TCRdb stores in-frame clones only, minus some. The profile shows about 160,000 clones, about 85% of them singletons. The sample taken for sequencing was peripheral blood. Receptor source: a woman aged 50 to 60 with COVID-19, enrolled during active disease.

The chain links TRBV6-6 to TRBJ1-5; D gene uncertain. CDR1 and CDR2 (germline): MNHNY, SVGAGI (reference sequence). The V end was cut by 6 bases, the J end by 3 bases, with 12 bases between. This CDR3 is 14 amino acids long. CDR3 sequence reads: CASSHGEDNQPQHF. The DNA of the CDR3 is TGTGCCAGCAGCCACGGAGAAGACAATCAGCCCCAGCATTTT.

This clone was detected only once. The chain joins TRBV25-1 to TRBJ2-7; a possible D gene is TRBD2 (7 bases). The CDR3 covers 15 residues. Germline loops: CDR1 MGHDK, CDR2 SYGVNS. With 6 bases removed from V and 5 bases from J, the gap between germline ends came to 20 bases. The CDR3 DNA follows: TGTGCCAGCAGCAACCCGAAGGGGGGGCTCAACGAGCAGTACTTC. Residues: CASSNPKGGLNEQYF.

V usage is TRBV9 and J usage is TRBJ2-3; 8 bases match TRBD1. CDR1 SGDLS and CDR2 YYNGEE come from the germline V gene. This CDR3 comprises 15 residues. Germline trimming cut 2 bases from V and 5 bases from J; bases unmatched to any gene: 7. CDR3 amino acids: CASSVLQGALDTQYF. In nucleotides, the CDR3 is TGTGCCAGCAGCGTCCTTCAGGGGGCCCTAGATACGCAGTATTTT. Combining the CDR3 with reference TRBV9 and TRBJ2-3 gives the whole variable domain DSGVTQTPKHLITATGQRVTLRCSPRSGDLSVYWYQQSLDQGLQFLIQYYNGEERAKGNILERFSAQQFPDLHSELNLSSLELGDSALYFCASSVLQGALDTQYFGPGTRLTVL.

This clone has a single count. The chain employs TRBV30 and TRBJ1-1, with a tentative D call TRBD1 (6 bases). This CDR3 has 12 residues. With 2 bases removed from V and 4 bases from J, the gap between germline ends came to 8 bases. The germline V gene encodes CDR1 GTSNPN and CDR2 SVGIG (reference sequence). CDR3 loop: CAWSLQGTEAFF. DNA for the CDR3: TGTGCCTGGAGTTTACAGGGCACTGAAGCTTTCTTT.

In DNA form, the CDR3 reads TGTGCCAGCAGTTCGGACAGCTACGAGCAGTACTTC. The encoded protein is CASSSDSYEQYF. The chain carries TRBV2 and TRBJ2-7, with D possibly matching TRBD1 (6 bases). Trimming removed 5 bases at V and 3 bases at J, with 8 bases between. Per the germline V gene, CDR1 is SNHLY and CDR2 is FYNNEI. This CDR3 is 12 amino acids long. Drawing the rest from reference TRBV2 and TRBJ2-7, the complete variable domain is EPEVTQTPSHQVTQMGQEVILRCVPISNHLYFYWYRQILGQKVEFLVSFYNNEISEKSEIFDDQFSVERPDGSNFTLKIRSTKLEDSAMYFCASSSDSYEQYFGPGTRLTVT.

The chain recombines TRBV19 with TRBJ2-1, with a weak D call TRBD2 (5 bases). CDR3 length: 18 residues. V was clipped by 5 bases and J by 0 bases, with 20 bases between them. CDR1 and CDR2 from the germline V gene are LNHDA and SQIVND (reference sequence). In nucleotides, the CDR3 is TGTGCCAGTAGTGCCGGGATCGGAAGATTTAGCTCCTACAATGAGCAGTTCTTC. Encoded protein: CASSAGIGRFSSYNEQFF.

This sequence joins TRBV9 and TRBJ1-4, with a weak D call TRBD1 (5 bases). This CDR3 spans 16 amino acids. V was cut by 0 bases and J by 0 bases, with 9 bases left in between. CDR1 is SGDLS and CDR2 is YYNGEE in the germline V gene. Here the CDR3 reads CASSVAGTPTNEKLFF. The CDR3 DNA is TGTGCCAGCAGCGTAGCGGGGACTCCAACTAATGAAAAACTGTTTTTT.

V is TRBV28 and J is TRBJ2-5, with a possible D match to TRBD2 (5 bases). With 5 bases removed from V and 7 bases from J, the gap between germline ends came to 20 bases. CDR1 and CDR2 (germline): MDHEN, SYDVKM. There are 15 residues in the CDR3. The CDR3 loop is CASSPPGIGGGTQYF. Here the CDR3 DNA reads TGTGCCAGCAGTCCACCCGGAATAGGCGGAGGGACCCAGTACTTC.

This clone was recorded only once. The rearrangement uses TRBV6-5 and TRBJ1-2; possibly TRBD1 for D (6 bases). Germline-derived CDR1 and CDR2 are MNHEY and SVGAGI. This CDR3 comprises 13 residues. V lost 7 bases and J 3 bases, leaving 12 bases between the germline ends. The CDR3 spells CASKRQDYYGYTF. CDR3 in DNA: TGTGCCAGCAAGAGACAGGACTACTATGGCTACACCTTC.

The CDR3 DNA sequence: TGTGCCAGCAGCCAGGACAGGGGCCCCGGGGAGCTGTTTTTT. Amino acid sequence: CASSQDRGPGELFF. This chain joins TRBV3-1 (or the pseudogene TRBV3-2) and TRBJ2-2, with 9 bases matching TRBD1. The germline CDR1 and CDR2 sequences are LGHDT and YNNKEL (reference sequence). J was trimmed by 6 bases and V by 3 bases; bases with no gene match: 2. The CDR3 has 14 amino acids.

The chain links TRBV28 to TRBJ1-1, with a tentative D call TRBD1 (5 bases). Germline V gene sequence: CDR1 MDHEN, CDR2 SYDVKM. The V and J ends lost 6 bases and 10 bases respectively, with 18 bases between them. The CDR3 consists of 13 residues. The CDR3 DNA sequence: TGTGCCAGCAGCCCCTCCAGGGAAGGCGGAGCTTTCTTT. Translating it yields CASSPSREGGAFF.

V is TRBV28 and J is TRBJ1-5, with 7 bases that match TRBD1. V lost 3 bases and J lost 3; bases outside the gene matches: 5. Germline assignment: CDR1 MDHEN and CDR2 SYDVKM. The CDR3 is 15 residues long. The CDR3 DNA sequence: TGTGCCAGCAGTTTCCAGACAGGGACCAATCAGCCCCAGCATTTT. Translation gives CASSFQTGTNQPQHF.

CDR3 sequence: CATSLWTANSYEQYF. CDR3 sequence (DNA): TGTGCCACCAGTCTATGGACAGCAAATTCCTACGAGCAGTACTTC. The V call is TRBV24-1, the J call TRBJ2-7, with D perhaps matching TRBD1 (6 bases). V shed 6 bases and J shed 1 base, with 15 bases lying between them. CDR3 size: 15 residues. Germline V lookup: CDR1 KGHDR, CDR2 SFDVKD.

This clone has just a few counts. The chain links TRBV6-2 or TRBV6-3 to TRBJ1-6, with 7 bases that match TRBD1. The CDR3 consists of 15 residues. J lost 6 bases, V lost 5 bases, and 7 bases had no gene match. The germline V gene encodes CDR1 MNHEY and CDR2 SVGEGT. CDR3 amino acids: CASSTADRPNSPLHF. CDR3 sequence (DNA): TGTGCCAGCAGTACGGCGGACAGGCCTAATTCACCCCTCCACTTT.

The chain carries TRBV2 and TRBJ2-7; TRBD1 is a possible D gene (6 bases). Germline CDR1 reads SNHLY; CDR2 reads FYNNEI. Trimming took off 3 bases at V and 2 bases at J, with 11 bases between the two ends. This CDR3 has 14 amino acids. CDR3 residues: CASSDRGPPYEQYF. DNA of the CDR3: TGTGCCAGCAGTGACAGGGGTCCCCCCTACGAGCAGTACTTC.

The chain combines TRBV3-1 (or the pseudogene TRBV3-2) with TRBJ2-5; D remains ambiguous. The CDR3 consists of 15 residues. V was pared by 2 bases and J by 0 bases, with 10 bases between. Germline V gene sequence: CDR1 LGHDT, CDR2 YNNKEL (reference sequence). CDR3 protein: CASSQTTTYQETQYF. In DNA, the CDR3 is TGTGCCAGCAGCCAAACCACAACGTACCAAGAGACCCAGTACTTC.

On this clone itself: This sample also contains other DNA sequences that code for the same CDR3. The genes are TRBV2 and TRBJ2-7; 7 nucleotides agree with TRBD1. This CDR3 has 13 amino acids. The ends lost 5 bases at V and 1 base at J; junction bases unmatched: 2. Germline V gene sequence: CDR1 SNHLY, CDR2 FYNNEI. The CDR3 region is CASSRQGSYEQYF. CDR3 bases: TGTGCCAGCAGTAGACAGGGATCCTACGAGCAGTACTTC.

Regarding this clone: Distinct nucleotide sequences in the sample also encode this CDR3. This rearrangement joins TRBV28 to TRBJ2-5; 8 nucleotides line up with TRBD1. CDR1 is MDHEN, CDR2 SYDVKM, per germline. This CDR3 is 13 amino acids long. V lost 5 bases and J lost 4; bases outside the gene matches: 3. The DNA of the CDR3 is TGTGCCAGCAGTAGACAGGGGAGAGAGACCCAGTACTTC. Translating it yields CASSRQGRETQYF.

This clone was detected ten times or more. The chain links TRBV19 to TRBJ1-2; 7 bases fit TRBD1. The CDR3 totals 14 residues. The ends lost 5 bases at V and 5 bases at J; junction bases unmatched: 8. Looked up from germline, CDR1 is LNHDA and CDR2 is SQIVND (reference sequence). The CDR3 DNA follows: TGTGCCAGTAGTCCAAGACAGGGCGAGTATGGCTACACCTTC. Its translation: CASSPRQGEYGYTF. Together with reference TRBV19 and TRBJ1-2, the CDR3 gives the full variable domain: DGGITQSPKYLFRKEGQNVTLSCEQNLNHDAMYWYRQDPGQGLRLIYYSQIVNDFQKGDIAEGYSVSREKKESFPLTVTSAQKNPTAFYLCASSPRQGEYGYTFGSGTRLTVV.

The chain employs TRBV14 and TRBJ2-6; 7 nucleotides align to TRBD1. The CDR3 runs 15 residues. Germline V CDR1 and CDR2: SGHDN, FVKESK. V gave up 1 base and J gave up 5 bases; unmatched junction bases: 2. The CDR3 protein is CASSQGQGWANVLTF. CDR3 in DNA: TGTGCCAGCAGCCAAGGACAGGGCTGGGCCAACGTCCTGACTTTC.